This T cell receptor (beta chain) originates from a study of cytomegalovirus exposure and HLA in healthy donors. The PCR employed 60 Vbeta primers together with 13 Jbeta primers. TCRdb keeps only in-frame clones here, not all; method: immunoSEQ multiplex PCR. The sample lists around 59,000 clones, approximately 83% occurring once. The CDR3 totals 16 residues. Trimming took 6 bases from V and 3 from J; bases not matched to a gene: 11. Looked up from germline, CDR1 is SNHLY and CDR2 is FYNNEI. The TCR comes from a human donor in good health. Sequencing was done on a sample of PBMCs. V and J are TRBV2 and TRBJ2-1; 7 bases are shared with TRBD2. Here the CDR3 reads CASRGGSSGDYNEQFF. The DNA of the CDR3 is TGTGCCAGCAGGGGGGGTTCTAGCGGAGACTACAATGAGCAGTTCTTC. The full variable domain, with the rest looked up from reference TRBV2 and TRBJ2-1, is EPEVTQTPSHQVTQMGQEVILRCVPISNHLYFYWYRQILGQKVEFLVSFYNNEISEKSEIFDDQFSVERPDGSNFTLKIRSTKLEDSAMYFCASRGGSSGDYNEQFFGPGTRLTVL.